Following are 9 T cell receptor beta chains from one sample sequenced in a study of T cell repertoires in cytomegalovirus infection. TCRdb re-analysed the reads in MiXCR, keeping a single row per CDR3 protein. The table lists about 400,000 distinct CDR3 sequences, about a sixth of them singletons, with 8.5% to 10% in the top ten. The sample comprised PBMCs. The receptors derive from a human donor in good health (CMV status not recorded). Some clones in this sample may be carry-over from other donors' samples.

This clonotype appeared a few times. The chain couples TRBV11-2 to TRBJ2-3; 7 nucleotides align to TRBD2. There are 15 residues in the CDR3. J was trimmed by 2 bases and V by 6 bases; bases with no gene match: 8. Germline V CDR1 and CDR2: SGHAT, FQNNGV. This CDR3 is CASSSGTIHTDTQYF. The CDR3 DNA reads TGTGCCAGCAGTTCCGGGACTATCCACACAGATACGCAGTATTTT.

The table lists this clonotype with many counts. At one end the junction does not follow the germline gene, possibly because of a read error. This chain links TRBV6-6 with TRBJ2-7, with D hard to call. Germline V gives CDR1 MNHNY, CDR2 SVGAGI (reference sequence). This CDR3 comprises 17 residues. The CDR3 DNA reads TGTGCCAGCAGTTACTCATCAGCCCAGATTCCCGCCGGCGAGCGGTACTTC. It specifies CASSYSSAQIPAGERYF.

The sample holds many counts of this clonotype. The V and J genes are TRBV12-5 and TRBJ1-5; maybe TRBD1 (6 bases). CDR3 length: 13 residues. The germline V gene has CDR1 LGHNT and CDR2 FRNRAP. The V end lost 6 bases, the J end lost 6 bases, and 12 bases lay between the germline ends. CDR3 loop: CASGPNRAQPQHF. The DNA for the CDR3 is TGTGCTAGTGGCCCTAACAGGGCTCAGCCCCAGCATTTT.

This clonotype was recorded at least ten times. The chain employs TRBV12-3 or TRBV12-4 and TRBJ2-1; D might be TRBD1 or TRBD2, each matching 6 bases. CDR3 length: 13 residues. V was cut by 6 bases and J by 6 bases, with 12 bases left in between. CDR3 region: CASRVRGANEQFF. The CDR3 nucleotides are TGTGCCAGCAGGGTGAGGGGGGCCAATGAGCAGTTCTTC.

This clonotype was picked up many times. This sequence joins TRBV7-2 and TRBJ2-7; D gene ambiguous. CDR3 length: 11 residues. Trimming cost V 5 bases and J 6 bases, with 8 bases left between them. CDR1 SGHTA and CDR2 FQGNSA come from the germline V gene. The CDR3 here is CASSPLGEQYF. DNA for the CDR3: TGTGCCAGCAGCCCCCTCGGCGAGCAGTACTTC.

This clonotype has ten or more counts. The gene calls are TRBV11-2 and TRBJ2-5, with 10 bases fitting TRBD2. The V gene end was trimmed by 4 bases and the J gene end by 6 bases; junction bases not matched to a gene: 8. The CDR3 totals 15 residues. CDR1 is SGHAT and CDR2 is FQNNGV in the germline V gene. The CDR3 region is CASSSQRGGRKTQYF. As DNA, the CDR3 is TGTGCCAGCAGCTCGCAGCGGGGGGGACGGAAGACCCAGTACTTC.

In this sample, this clonotype turned up a few times. The V and J genes are TRBV4-3 and TRBJ2-1; no clear D. V was trimmed by 4 bases and J by 10 bases, leaving 20 bases between them. The germline CDR1 and CDR2 sequences are LGHNA and YSLEER. This CDR3 is built from 15 residues. CDR3 nucleotides: TGCGCCAGCAGCCCCCACCCAGGTGGGGTTGGAGAGCAGTTCTTC. This encodes CASSPHPGGVGEQFF.

In its sample, this clonotype was seen many times. The chain is built from TRBV7-8 and TRBJ2-5; D might be TRBD1 (5 bases). The CDR3 covers 14 residues. V lost 5 bases and J 5 bases, leaving 15 bases between the germline ends. CDR1 and CDR2 (germline): SGHVS, FQNEAQ. In DNA, the CDR3 is TGTGCCAGCAGCGTCGTGGGGCAGAGCGAGACCCAGTACTTC. Its protein product is CASSVVGQSETQYF.

V is TRBV20-1 and J is TRBJ2-1, with D uncertain. The CDR3 extends over 13 amino acids. Germline lookup yields CDR1 DFQATT and CDR2 SNEGSKA (reference sequence). Trimming removed 5 bases from V and 0 bases from J, with 8 bases in between. CDR3 region: CSAAPSSYNEQFF. The CDR3 region has the DNA TGCAGTGCTGCACCGAGCTCCTACAATGAGCAGTTCTTC.